The 22 T cell receptor beta chains below were found in one sample sequenced in a study of blood T cell repertoires in COVID-19. Assay: immunoSEQ multiplex PCR; the TCRdb copy retains only in-frame clones and omits some. The sample consists of 300,000 to 350,000 clones, 88% of them appearing once. Sequenced: PBMCs or T cells enriched from blood (not recorded which). Receptors originate from a man younger than 40 who had recovered from COVID-19.

Worth noting for this clone: Other DNA sequences in the same sample also yield this CDR3. V gene TRBV13 combines with J gene TRBJ1-2, with D possibly matching TRBD1 (6 bases). The V and J ends lost 0 bases and 3 bases respectively, with 8 bases between them. Germline CDR1 is PRHDT and CDR2 is FYEKMQ (reference sequence). The CDR3 has 14 residues. The CDR3: CASSLGQGDYGYTF. The CDR3 nucleotides read TGTGCCAGCAGCTTAGGACAGGGTGACTATGGCTACACCTTC.

This clone was found once. The rearrangement joins TRBV5-5 to TRBJ2-7; TRBD2 agrees at 11 bases. Germline CDR1 SGHKS, CDR2 YYEKEE (reference sequence). V lost 5 bases to trimming and J lost 1 base; unmatched junction nucleotides: 5. The CDR3 has 15 residues. CDR3 coding DNA: TGTGCCAGCAGACCGACTAGCGGGGATTCCTACGAGCAGTACTTC. This gives the protein CASRPTSGDSYEQYF.

The chain has TRBV27 and TRBJ2-3; 10 bases fit TRBD1. With 8 bases clipped from V and 5 bases from J, the junction kept 7 bases outside the gene matches. Per the germline V gene, CDR1 is MNHEY and CDR2 is SMNVEV (reference sequence). This CDR3 comprises 14 residues. Written as DNA, the CDR3 is TGTGCCAGCCGCGACAGGGGGCGTATAGATACGCAGTATTTT. Translation: CASRDRGRIDTQYF.

This chain connects TRBV30 to TRBJ2-7; a weak D match, TRBD1 (6 bases). The V gene's germline CDR1 is GTSNPN and CDR2 SVGIG (reference sequence). The CDR3 contains 13 residues. Trimming left V 1 base short and J 3 bases short, with 10 bases between. The CDR3 reads CAWSETGFYEQYF. The DNA for the CDR3 is TGTGCCTGGAGTGAGACAGGATTCTACGAGCAGTACTTC.

CDR3 bases: TGCGCCAGCAGCTTGAGTACTAGCGGGGGACTCAGCTCCTACGAGCAGTACTTC. It codes for CASSLSTSGGLSSYEQYF. The chain has TRBV5-1 and TRBJ2-7; 11 positions agree with TRBD2. J was trimmed by 0 bases and V by 1 base; bases with no gene match: 9. The CDR3 sequence is 18 residues long. In germline, CDR1 is SGHRS, CDR2 YFSETQ.

This clone was picked up one time. This sample also contains other DNA sequences that code for the same CDR3. J is TRBJ1-5 and V is TRBV19; D not resolved. Per germline, CDR1 LNHDA and CDR2 SQIVND (reference sequence). Trimming cost V 1 base and J 0 bases, with 4 bases left between them. This CDR3 comprises 14 residues. CDR3 DNA sequence: TGTGCCAGTAGTATAGGGCATAGCAATCAGCCCCAGCATTTT. Its protein product is CASSIGHSNQPQHF.

V gene TRBV18 combines with J gene TRBJ1-4, with D uncertain. CDR3 length: 16 amino acids. Trimming stripped 2 bases from V and 0 bases from J, with 10 bases between. CDR1 and CDR2 (germline): KGHSH, LQKENI. The CDR3 here is CASSPINRATNEKLFF. In nucleotides, the CDR3 is TGTGCCAGCTCACCAATCAACCGAGCAACTAATGAAAAACTGTTTTTT.

This chain joins TRBV10-2 and TRBJ2-1; 12 bases match TRBD2. CDR1 and CDR2 (germline): WSHSY, SAAADI. This CDR3 region has 18 residues. Trimming cost V 6 bases and J 0 bases; bases outside gene matches: 9. The CDR3 loop is CASRKTSGGLSSYNEQFF. In DNA form, the CDR3 reads TGCGCCAGCAGGAAAACTAGCGGGGGGTTGAGCTCCTACAATGAGCAGTTCTTC.

This clone has just one count. The chain has TRBV9 and TRBJ1-6; no reliable D call. The CDR3 is 15 amino acids. V shed 0 bases and J shed 9 bases, with 13 bases lying between them. Germline lookup yields CDR1 SGDLS and CDR2 YYNGEE. CDR3 sequence reads: CASSVAGQPSSPLHF. CDR3 nucleotide sequence: TGTGCCAGCAGCGTAGCTGGCCAACCAAGTTCACCCCTCCACTTT.

The gene calls are TRBV7-2 and TRBJ2-7, with TRBD1 matching over 11 bases. In germline, CDR1 is SGHTA, CDR2 FQGNSA. The CDR3 covers 14 residues. Trimming took 5 bases from V and 5 from J; bases not matched to a gene: 5. The DNA of the CDR3 is TGTGCCAGCAGCCCCCGGGACAGGGGGGACGAGCAGTACTTC. Protein sequence: CASSPRDRGDEQYF.

This clone was seen a single time. The chain uses TRBV11-2 and TRBJ2-2; weak D call: TRBD2 (5 bases). From germline, CDR1 is SGHAT and CDR2 FQNNGV. This CDR3 region has 17 residues. V dropped 1 base and J dropped 0 bases, with 12 bases sitting between them. The CDR3: CASSLGAAGTNTGELFF. Written as DNA, the CDR3 is TGTGCCAGCAGCTTAGGGGCGGCGGGTACGAACACCGGGGAGCTGTTTTTT. The full variable domain, with the rest looked up from reference TRBV11-2 and TRBJ2-2, is EAGVAQSPRYKIIEKRQSVAFWCNPISGHATLYWYQQILGQGPKLLIQFQNNGVVDDSQLPKDRFSAERLKGVDSTLKIQPAKLEDSAVYLCASSLGAAGTNTGELFFGEGSRLTVL.

V gene TRBV18 combines with J gene TRBJ1-6, with D unresolved. CDR3 length: 14 amino acids. Trimming took 5 bases from V and 4 from J, leaving 9 bases between them. Looked up from germline, CDR1 is KGHSH and CDR2 is LQKENI. This CDR3 is CASSVQSYNSPLHF. The CDR3 nucleotides are TGTGCCAGCTCAGTACAGAGTTATAATTCACCCCTCCACTTT.

The chain links TRBV29-1 to TRBJ1-4; 7 positions match TRBD1. The CDR3 is made up of 13 amino acids. Trimming cost V 7 bases and J 1 base; bases outside gene matches: 3. From germline, CDR1 is SQVTM and CDR2 ANQGSEA. Written as DNA, the CDR3 is TGCAGCGCCCGACAGGGAACTAATGAAAAACTGTTTTTT. Its translation is CSARQGTNEKLFF.

CDR3 DNA sequence: TGTGCCAGCAGCTTAGGGCAGTCTAACTATGGCTACACCTTC. It yields the protein CASSLGQSNYGYTF. The chain recombines TRBV7-6 with TRBJ1-2; D uncertain. V was trimmed by 1 base and J by 0 bases, leaving 6 bases between them. This CDR3 is built from 14 residues. Germline lookup yields CDR1 SGHVS and CDR2 FNYEAQ.

V is TRBV30 and J is TRBJ1-1, with D perhaps TRBD1 (5 bases). CDR1 is GTSNPN, CDR2 SVGIG, per germline (reference sequence). Trimming took off 5 bases at V and 4 bases at J, with 14 bases between the two ends. The CDR3 spans 13 residues. The CDR3 DNA reads as TGTGCCTGGGGGATATGGGGGGGCACTGAAGCTTTCTTT. It codes for CAWGIWGGTEAFF.

V and J are TRBV28 and TRBJ2-2; D perhaps matches TRBD2 (6 bases). Trimming took off 6 bases at V and 15 bases at J, with 17 bases between the two ends. CDR3 size: 12 residues. Germline lookup yields CDR1 MDHEN and CDR2 SYDVKM. The CDR3 loop reads CASSQEVWGVFF. CDR3 nucleotides: TGTGCCAGCAGCCAAGAGGTCTGGGGGGTGTTTTTT. The full variable domain, in which reference TRBV28 and TRBJ2-2 provide the parts outside the CDR3, is DVKVTQSSRYLVKRTGEKVFLECVQDMDHENMFWYRQDPGLGLRLIYFSYDVKMKEKGDIPEGYSVSREKKERFSLILESASTNQTSMYLCASSQEVWGVFFGEGSRLTVL.

This clone was counted once. The chain recombines TRBV2 with TRBJ1-5, with D perhaps matching TRBD1 (6 bases). V lost 6 bases to trimming and J lost 5 bases, with 8 bases between them. The CDR3 has 12 amino acids. Germline CDR1 reads SNHLY; CDR2 reads FYNNEI. The CDR3 DNA reads TGTGCCAGCAGGGACAGCCATCAGCCCCAGCATTTT. This gives the protein CASRDSHQPQHF.

This clone was seen a few times. The chain employs TRBV11-2 and TRBJ1-5, with D possibly matching TRBD1 (6 bases). V was trimmed by 5 bases and J by 1 base, leaving 12 bases between them. This CDR3 has 15 residues. Germline CDR1 SGHAT, CDR2 FQNNGV. The CDR3 spells CASSRLGASNQPQHF. Here the CDR3 DNA reads TGTGCCAGCAGCCGCCTGGGGGCCAGCAATCAGCCCCAGCATTTT.

V is TRBV18 and J is TRBJ2-5; TRBD1 aligns across 8 bases. V dropped 3 bases and J dropped 4; count of bases not matched to a gene: 7. From germline, CDR1 is KGHSH and CDR2 LQKENI. CDR3 length equals 15 residues. CDR3 sequence: CASSPLHGQGETQYF. The CDR3 DNA sequence: TGTGCCAGCTCACCGCTTCATGGACAGGGAGAGACCCAGTACTTC.

The genes are TRBV11-2 and TRBJ2-3; 8 positions agree with TRBD2. Germline trimming cut 5 bases from V and 4 bases from J; bases unmatched to any gene: 11. Germline values: CDR1 SGHAT, CDR2 FQNNGV. The CDR3 runs to 16 residues. The CDR3 sequence is CASSREIAGFSDTQYF. For the CDR3, the DNA is TGTGCCAGCAGCCGAGAAATAGCGGGGTTCTCAGATACGCAGTATTTT.

The gene calls are TRBV4-1 and TRBJ2-3; TRBD2 might be the D (7 bases). This CDR3 has 14 amino acids. Trimming pared 5 bases from V and 4 bases from J, leaving 13 bases between. Germline V gene data show CDR1 as MGHRA and CDR2 as YSYEKL. DNA of the CDR3: TGCGCCAGCAGCTCGACGGGGGGCTCAGATACGCAGTATTTT. This sequence encodes CASSSTGGSDTQYF.

The V and J genes are TRBV2 and TRBJ1-1, with no clear D. This CDR3 has 14 amino acids. Trimming stripped 6 bases from V and 0 bases from J, with 11 bases between. CDR1 and CDR2 from the germline V gene are SNHLY and FYNNEI. The CDR3 loop reads CASRKAPMNTEAFF. The CDR3 DNA is TGTGCCAGCAGAAAAGCACCTATGAACACTGAAGCTTTCTTT.